This TCR beta chain was sequenced during a study of shared T cell receptors in the human thymus. The CDR3 loop spans 15 amino acids. V shed 4 bases, J shed 5 bases, and the junction held 8 bases outside the gene matches. The V gene's germline CDR1 is SNHLY and CDR2 FYNNEI. TCRdb's table, derived via immunoSEQ multiplex PCR, lists solely in-frame clones and lacks some. The profile shows roughly 660,000 clones, around 89% of them singletons. The same data also contributed to another study, on human thymus T cells. From that study: It was from resections taken during corrective heart surgery that the thymus tissue came. V and J genes seemed to be used with bias in thymic and blood repertoires. Related research described strongly overlapping thymic repertoires in unrelated people.

The source material was thymocytes. This chain uses TRBV2 with TRBJ2-7; TRBD2 agrees at 10 bases. This TCR was recovered from a boy younger than two with a congenital heart defect. This CDR3 is CASSGGLAGVDEQYF. For the CDR3, the DNA is TGTGCCAGCAGTGGGGGGCTAGCGGGAGTGGACGAGCAGTACTTC.